A single sample is the source of the 27 T cell receptor beta chains below, sequenced in a study of T cells after posttransplantation cyclophosphamide. This table comes from immunoSEQ multiplex PCR, and its TCRdb copy is limited to in-frame clones, with some not included. Of over 5,500 clones in the sample, around 92% were seen once. Sequences were obtained from CD4+ T cells sorted from blood. These receptors originate from a woman aged 45 to 65 in good health and a related stem cell transplant donor.

This chain uses TRBV10-3 with TRBJ2-7; 11 nucleotides align to TRBD2. Trimming removed 3 bases from V and 4 bases from J; junction bases left unmatched: 14. The CDR3 runs 18 residues. Germline V gene sequence: CDR1 ENHRY, CDR2 SYGVKD. This CDR3 reads CAISDESKGLAGLYEQYF. As DNA, the CDR3 is TGTGCCATCAGTGACGAATCGAAAGGACTAGCGGGCCTATACGAGCAGTACTTC.

The chain combines TRBV19 with TRBJ2-3; TRBD2 matches 14 bases. Germline trimming cut 3 bases from V and 7 bases from J; bases unmatched to any gene: 9. This CDR3 comprises 17 residues. Germline CDR1 reads LNHDA; CDR2 reads SQIVND (reference sequence). The CDR3 reads CASSIPGTSGGRNTQYF. CDR3 in DNA: TGTGCCAGTAGTATTCCCGGGACTAGCGGGGGTAGAAATACGCAGTATTTT. Supplemented by reference TRBV19 and TRBJ2-3, the full variable domain reads DGGITQSPKYLFRKEGQNVTLSCEQNLNHDAMYWYRQDPGQGLRLIYYSQIVNDFQKGDIAEGYSVSREKKESFPLTVTSAQKNPTAFYLCASSIPGTSGGRNTQYFGPGTRLTVL.

The rearrangement links TRBV5-1 to TRBJ1-1; no clear D gene. Trimming shortened V by 4 bases and J by 7 bases, and 11 bases separated the two germline ends. The CDR3 is made up of 12 amino acids. Germline V lookup: CDR1 SGHRS, CDR2 YFSETQ. CDR3 DNA sequence: TGCGCCAGCAGCCAAACAAAAGATGAAGCTTTCTTT. Translation gives CASSQTKDEAFF. The full variable domain, rest sourced from reference TRBV5-1 and TRBJ1-1, is KAGVTQTPRYLIKTRGQQVTLSCSPISGHRSVSWYQQTPGQGLQFLFEYFSETQRNKGNFPGRFSGRQFSNSRSEMNVSTLELGDSALYLCASSQTKDEAFFGQGTRLTVV.

V and J are TRBV6-1 and TRBJ1-1, with D perhaps matching TRBD1 (6 bases). Deletions cut 1 base from V and 7 bases from J, with 10 bases between. Germline V gene data show CDR1 as MNHNS and CDR2 as SASEGT. The CDR3 consists of 13 residues. DNA for the CDR3: TGTGCCAGCAGTGAAGTGGCAGGGGATGAAGCTTTCTTT. Translation: CASSEVAGDEAFF.

The chain links TRBV12-2 to TRBJ2-7; whether TRBD2, the table's D call, matches the DNA was not checked. TRBV12-2 is labeled a pseudogene. This CDR3 has 14 amino acids. CDR3 in amino acids: CASRGVAGSYEQYF. The CDR3 DNA reads TGTGCAAGTCGAGGGGTAGCGGGCTCCTACGAGCAGTACTTC.

The CDR3 nucleotides read TGTGCCAGCAGCCGACTAGCGTCTAGCACAGATACGCAGTATTTT. Its protein product is CASSRLASSTDTQYF. This rearrangement joins TRBV7-3 to TRBJ2-3, with 8 nucleotides matching TRBD2. With V trimmed by 5 bases and J by 0 bases, 4 bases remained unmatched. Germline lookup yields CDR1 SGHTA and CDR2 FQGTGA. This CDR3 is built from 15 residues.

V is TRBV11-2 and J is TRBJ2-3; D may be TRBD2 (6 bases). The CDR3 sequence is 16 residues long. Germline V gives CDR1 SGHAT, CDR2 FQNNGV. V was clipped by 0 bases and J by 4 bases, with 14 bases between them. CDR3 nucleotide sequence: TGTGCCAGCAGCTTAGAGGTCCATGGGGAGGCAGATACGCAGTATTTT. This translates into CASSLEVHGEADTQYF.

The V call is TRBV14, the J call TRBJ2-1; perhaps TRBD1 as D (6 bases). The germline CDR1 and CDR2 sequences are SGHDN and FVKESK. The V end was cut by 1 base, the J end by 7 bases, with 8 bases between. The CDR3 is 13 amino acids. The CDR3 loop reads CASSQATGNEQFF. CDR3 bases: TGTGCCAGCAGCCAAGCAACAGGGAATGAGCAGTTCTTC.

The genes are TRBV6-6 and TRBJ1-5; TRBD1 aligns across 7 bases. Germline V CDR1 and CDR2: MNHNY, SVGAGI (reference sequence). This CDR3 spans 16 amino acids. Trimming took 6 bases from V and 6 from J; bases not matched to a gene: 14. CDR3 DNA sequence: TGTGCCAGCAGAGCACCCGGAGACAGGGTAGTTCAGCCCCAGCATTTT. It codes for CASRAPGDRVVQPQHF.

This chain uses TRBV10-3 with TRBJ1-1, with unresolved D. Germline V gene lookup returns CDR1 ENHRY and CDR2 SYGVKD. Trimming pared 6 bases from V and 3 bases from J, leaving 11 bases between. The CDR3 consists of 13 residues. CDR3 bases: TGTGCCATCAGGGCGGGATCCGACACTGAAGCTTTCTTT. Its translation: CAIRAGSDTEAFF.

This rearrangement joins TRBV2 to TRBJ2-4; possible D gene TRBD1, 6 bases. The CDR3 is 16 residues long. V lost 2 bases to trimming and J lost 3 bases, with 14 bases between them. CDR1 is SNHLY, CDR2 FYNNEI, per germline. The CDR3, as DNA: TGTGCCAGCAGTGAACCAGGGGAGCTAGTCAAAAACATTCAGTACTTC. Protein product: CASSEPGELVKNIQYF.

This clone was counted a single time. V usage is TRBV18 and J usage is TRBJ2-2, with a possible D match to TRBD2 (5 bases). This CDR3 has 15 residues. Between the trimmed V and J ends, which lost 0 bases and 4 bases, there was a span of 9 bases. Germline CDR1 is KGHSH and CDR2 is LQKENI. The chain's CDR3 is CASSPPEVGTGELFF. DNA of the CDR3: TGTGCCAGCTCACCACCGGAGGTGGGCACCGGGGAGCTGTTTTTT.

This rearrangement joins TRBV9 to TRBJ2-7; 10 bases align to TRBD2. The V segment lost 4 bases and the J segment 7 bases; nucleotides outside the gene matches: 8. From germline, CDR1 is SGDLS and CDR2 YYNGEE. The CDR3 is 14 residues long. CDR3 region: CASSLNLAGVEQYF. DNA of the CDR3: TGTGCCAGCAGCCTCAACCTAGCGGGAGTTGAGCAGTACTTC.

This clone was counted once. The chain carries TRBV2 and TRBJ2-3; TRBD2 agrees at 7 bases. The ends lost 6 bases at V and 1 base at J; junction bases unmatched: 4. CDR1 SNHLY and CDR2 FYNNEI come from the germline V gene. CDR3 length: 14 residues. CDR3 in amino acids: CASRLAVRTDTQYF. CDR3 coding DNA: TGTGCCAGCAGGCTAGCGGTTCGCACAGATACGCAGTATTTT.

The rearrangement joins TRBV19 to TRBJ1-5, with D possibly being TRBD1 (6 bases). Germline V gene data show CDR1 as LNHDA and CDR2 as SQIVND (reference sequence). V lost 5 bases and J 5 bases, leaving 13 bases between the germline ends. This CDR3 comprises 14 residues. The CDR3 DNA follows: TGTGCCAGTAGTGCCGGGACACCGTATCAGCCCCAGCATTTT. This codes for CASSAGTPYQPQHF.

J is TRBJ1-4 and V is TRBV5-1; D is perhaps TRBD1 (6 bases). The V and J ends lost 3 bases and 0 bases respectively, with 18 bases between them. There are 18 residues in the CDR3. Germline CDR1 reads SGHRS; CDR2 reads YFSETQ. CDR3 loop: CASSSDRLFRPTNEKLFF. The CDR3 region has the DNA TGCGCCAGCAGCTCCGACAGGCTGTTCCGTCCAACTAATGAAAAACTGTTTTTT.

The V and J genes are TRBV7-3 and TRBJ2-7, with a weak D call TRBD1 (5 bases). The V end lost 2 bases, the J end lost 3 bases, and 8 bases lay between the germline ends. CDR1 SGHTA and CDR2 FQGTGA come from the germline V gene. The CDR3 is 13 amino acids. The CDR3: CASSLGASYEQYF. The CDR3 DNA is TGTGCCAGCAGCTTAGGGGCGAGCTACGAGCAGTACTTC.

V is TRBV6-1 and J is TRBJ1-1; TRBD1 is a possible D gene (6 bases). The CDR3 covers 14 residues. V was pared by 2 bases and J by 6 bases, with 13 bases between. Per germline, CDR1 MNHNS and CDR2 SASEGT. CDR3 sequence: CASSENREVSEAFF. DNA for the CDR3: TGTGCCAGCAGTGAAAACAGGGAAGTCTCTGAAGCTTTCTTT.

V and J are TRBV25-1 and TRBJ1-6, with unresolved D. The CDR3 totals 13 residues. The V gene lost 1 base and the J gene lost 7 bases, with 5 bases spanning the gap. Germline CDR1 MGHDK, CDR2 SYGVNS. As DNA, the CDR3 is TGTGCCAGCAGTGAATCCCCAAATTCACCCCTCCACTTT. It codes for CASSESPNSPLHF.

The chain recombines TRBV29-1 with TRBJ2-5; 7 bases fit TRBD1. The CDR3 extends over 12 amino acids. Germline V lookup: CDR1 SQVTM, CDR2 ANQGSEA. Trimming at V came to 5 bases and at J to 2 bases, leaving 2 bases not matched to a gene. CDR3 region: CSVPTGQETQYF. In DNA, the CDR3 is TGCAGCGTTCCGACAGGGCAAGAGACCCAGTACTTC. Looking up the rest from reference TRBV29-1 and TRBJ2-5 gives the full variable domain: SAVISQKPSRDICQRGTSLTIQCQVDSQVTMMFWYRQQPGQSLTLIATANQGSEATYESGFVIDKFPISRPNLTFSTLTVSNMSPEDSSIYLCSVPTGQETQYFGPGTRLLVL.

This sequence joins TRBV11-2 and TRBJ1-2; D call uncertain. The CDR3 has 11 amino acids. Trimming shortened V by 3 bases and J by 7 bases, and 6 bases separated the two germline ends. Germline CDR1 is SGHAT and CDR2 is FQNNGV. The CDR3 nucleotides read TGTGCCAGCAGCTTCCGGGGTGGCTACACCTTC. Protein: CASSFRGGYTF.

The chain couples TRBV5-1 to TRBJ1-1, with 7 bases lining up with TRBD1. In germline, CDR1 is SGHRS, CDR2 YFSETQ. V gave up 4 bases and J gave up 1 base; unmatched junction bases: 13. There are 17 residues in the CDR3. This CDR3 is CASSNRGRGGRNTEAFF. The CDR3 DNA reads TGCGCCAGCAGCAACAGGGGACGGGGGGGGAGGAACACTGAAGCTTTCTTT.

The rearrangement uses TRBV28 and TRBJ1-2; D ambiguous. This CDR3 comprises 13 residues. Per the germline V gene, CDR1 is MDHEN and CDR2 is SYDVKM. V lost 3 bases and J lost 4, with 9 bases in between. CDR3 in DNA: TGTGCCAGCAGTTTGACTGCCTCCTATGGCTACACCTTC. Translated, it gives CASSLTASYGYTF.

This chain joins TRBV19 and TRBJ2-5; D is uncertain. The germline V and J ends were trimmed by 4 bases and 7 bases, with 7 bases remaining between them. Per the germline V gene, CDR1 is LNHDA and CDR2 is SQIVND (reference sequence). This CDR3 spans 11 amino acids. The CDR3: CASSTGTTQYF. The CDR3 DNA reads as TGTGCCAGTAGTACGGGTACGACCCAGTACTTC.

This clone occurred once. The chain carries TRBV27 and TRBJ1-2; 7 bases match TRBD1. Germline V CDR1 and CDR2: MNHEY, SMNVEV (reference sequence). CDR3 length: 17 amino acids. Losses at the gene ends were 2 bases for V and 0 bases for J; bases not matched to a gene: 9. The CDR3 here is CASSLGTGVNPNYGYTF. The DNA of the CDR3 is TGTGCCAGCAGTTTAGGCACAGGGGTCAACCCTAACTATGGCTACACCTTC.

The rearrangement uses TRBV11-3 and TRBJ2-1; weak D call: TRBD2 (6 bases). Trimming stripped 3 bases from V and 5 bases from J, with 8 bases between. CDR1 and CDR2 from the germline V gene are SGHNT and YENEEA. This CDR3 comprises 13 residues. DNA of the CDR3: TGTGCCAGCAGCTTTCTAGCGAACAATGAGCAGTTCTTC. It yields the protein CASSFLANNEQFF.

Regarding this clone: Other DNA variants within this sample encode the same CDR3. The rearrangement uses TRBV19 and TRBJ2-3, with 10 bases aligning to TRBD2. The CDR3 is 17 residues long. Germline CDR1 and CDR2: LNHDA and SQIVND (reference sequence). V shed 3 bases and J 6 bases; nucleotides not matched to a gene: 12. CDR3 in amino acids: CASSIMGSGGSGDTQYF. As DNA, the CDR3 is TGTGCCAGTAGTATCATGGGTAGCGGGGGGTCAGGGGATACGCAGTATTTT.